These T cell receptor beta chains were read from a single sample in a study of T cell responses to AZD1222 COVID-19 vaccine. The data were produced by immunoSEQ multiplex PCR, yet TCRdb's version contains in-frame clones alone and is incomplete. Among 200,000 or so clones listed, roughly 92% were seen once. Source: peripheral blood, taken on day 0 of AZD1222 vaccination. Every receptor here comes from an adult in good health. The CDR3 runs from the conserved cysteine through the conserved F or W. A D gene is named only where the DNA matches it firmly. Only part of the rows carry a size: once, few, many, or a class if the clone is expanded.

CDR3: CASSVEGQGGSPLHF
DNA: TGCGCCAGCAGCGTAGAAGGACAGGGGGGTTCACCCCTCCACTTT
size: once
J: TRBJ1-6
V: TRBV5-1
D: TRBD1

CDR3: CSVATAYYGYTF
DNA: TGCAGCGTTGCCACAGCGTACTATGGCTACACCTTC
size: -
J: TRBJ1-2
V: TRBV29-1
D: -

CDR3: CASSEIGLAGGDQGNEQFF
DNA: TGTGCCAGTAGCGAGATAGGACTAGCGGGGGGGGACCAGGGAAATGAGCAGTTCTTC
size: -
J: TRBJ2-1
V: TRBV19
D: TRBD2

CDR3: CASSEQSGGVRNTEAFF
DNA: TGTGCCAGCAGTGAACAATCGGGGGGGGTACGGAACACTGAAGCTTTCTTT
size: -
J: TRBJ1-1
V: TRBV25-1
D: -

CDR3: CASSLVLGYEQYF
DNA: TGTGCCAGCAGCTTAGTCCTCGGATACGAGCAGTACTTC
size: -
J: TRBJ2-7
V: TRBV11-1
D: -

CDR3: CAISESPIPKSTEAFF
DNA: TGTGCCATCAGTGAGTCCCCGATACCCAAATCCACTGAAGCTTTCTTT
size: -
J: TRBJ1-1
V: TRBV10-3
D: -

CDR3: CASSLLRQSYGYTF
DNA: TGTGCCAGCAGTTTATTAAGACAGTCCTATGGCTACACCTTC
size: -
J: TRBJ1-2
V: TRBV28
D: -

CDR3: CATSGGGEETQYF
DNA: TGTGCCACCAGTGGAGGGGGCGAGGAGACCCAGTACTTC
size: -
J: TRBJ2-5
V: TRBV24-1
D: TRBD1

CDR3: CASSLAMDQYTDTQYF
DNA: TGTGCCAGCAGCTTAGCGATGGATCAATACACAGATACGCAGTATTTT
size: -
J: TRBJ2-3
V: TRBV7-9
D: -

CDR3: CASSLVYVSGANVLTF
DNA: TGTGCCAGCAGCTTGGTGTACGTCTCTGGGGCCAACGTCCTGACTTTC
size: -
J: TRBJ2-6
V: TRBV5-6
D: -

CDR3: CASSKTGTVNQPQHF
DNA: TGTGCCAGCAGTAAGACCGGGACAGTCAATCAGCCCCAGCATTTT
size: -
J: TRBJ1-5
V: TRBV6-5
D: TRBD1

CDR3: CATSSSDRGRIVGYTF
DNA: TGTGCCACCAGCAGCTCGGACAGGGGGCGTATCGTTGGCTACACCTTC
size: few
J: TRBJ1-2
V: TRBV15
D: TRBD1

CDR3: CASSQGPNYGYTF
DNA: TGTGCCAGCTCACAAGGCCCTAACTATGGCTACACCTTC
size: -
J: TRBJ1-2
V: TRBV18
D: -

CDR3: CASSTRQGAGGYTF
DNA: TGTGCCAGCAGCACCCGACAGGGGGCAGGAGGCTACACCTTC
size: -
J: TRBJ1-2
V: TRBV7-2
D: TRBD1

CDR3: CASKETGVSGELFF
DNA: TGTGCCAGCAAGGAGACAGGCGTCTCCGGGGAGCTGTTTTTT
size: -
J: TRBJ2-2
V: TRBV2
D: -

CDR3: CASSLKGAIYEQYF
DNA: TGTGCCAGCAGCTTGAAAGGGGCTATCTACGAGCAGTACTTC
size: -
J: TRBJ2-7
V: TRBV7-2
D: -

CDR3: CASSPKQGTDTQYF
DNA: TGTGCCAGTAGCCCGAAGCAGGGAACAGATACGCAGTATTTT
size: -
J: TRBJ2-3
V: TRBV19
D: -